This TCR beta chain was found in a study of shared clonotypes between healthy human individuals. Naive CD8 cells lacked CD45RO, underwent positive selection for CCR7 and left out terminally differentiated effector memory CD45RA+ cells. Study-wide points: It was only blood that was sampled, and tissue repertoires likely differ.

Here immunoSEQ multiplex PCR was the method, and the copy in TCRdb shows in-frame clones only, minus some. The sample comprises nearly 2 million clones, around 96% of which are singletons, and 0.95% to 1.5% rests with the top ten. V lost 7 bases to trimming and J lost 3 bases, with 13 bases between them. The CDR3 has 14 residues. Germline CDR1 reads MDHEN; CDR2 reads SYDVKM. Concerning this clone: What it binds is unknown.

The chain recombines TRBV28 with TRBJ1-5; D remains unclear. The sample taken for sequencing was naive CD8+ T cells sorted from blood. The receptor comes from a man between 18 and 35 years old in good health. The CDR3 here is CASTMTGYNQPQHF. The CDR3 DNA follows: TGTGCCAGCACTATGACCGGTTACAATCAGCCCCAGCATTTT. The whole variable domain, filled in from reference TRBV28 and TRBJ1-5, reads DVKVTQSSRYLVKRTGEKVFLECVQDMDHENMFWYRQDPGLGLRLIYFSYDVKMKEKGDIPEGYSVSREKKERFSLILESASTNQTSMYLCASTMTGYNQPQHFGDGTRLSIL.